Listed below are T cell receptor beta chains from one sample, sequenced in a study of T cell clones after liver transplantation. The method was immunoSEQ multiplex PCR; TCRdb's version includes in-frame clones alone and lacks a portion of them. The table records tens of thousands of clones, approximately 87% of them present only once. The sample consisted of CD4+ T cells from blood, taken at the 22-month timepoint. Receptors originate from a human patient who received a liver transplant. A share of the T cells may be of graft donor origin. CDR3s include the opening cysteine and the closing phenylalanine or tryptophan. Fields, in order: clone size, D gene, J gene, V gene, CDR3 protein, CDR3 DNA. The D gene is left open where the match is weak. Part of the rows lack a size; the others show once, few, many or a class for expanded clones.

size: .; D: TRBD1; J: TRBJ1-2; V: TRBV7-2; CDR3: CASSRDRFAYGYTF; DNA: TGTGCCAGCAGCCGGGACAGGTTTGCGTATGGCTACACCTTC
size: .; D: .; J: TRBJ2-7; V: TRBV15; CDR3: CATSRDVGAREQYF; DNA: TGTGCCACCAGCAGAGACGTGGGCGCTCGAGAGCAGTACTTC
size: .; D: .; J: TRBJ2-5; V: TRBV7-7; CDR3: CASSPEGGGQETQYF; DNA: TGTGCCAGCAGCCCAGAGGGTGGAGGCCAAGAGACCCAGTACTTC
size: once; D: TRBD1; J: TRBJ1-5; V: TRBV5-1; CDR3: CASSLTGGGQPQHF; DNA: TGCGCCAGCAGCTTGACAGGGGGCGGCCAGCCCCAGCATTTT
size: .; D: .; J: TRBJ1-4; V: TRBV7-9; CDR3: CASSLTQGNEKLFF; DNA: TGTGCCAGCAGCTTAACTCAGGGGAATGAAAAACTGTTTTTT
size: .; D: .; J: TRBJ2-3; V: TRBV18; CDR3: CASSLPIADTQYF; DNA: TGTGCCAGCTCACTTCCTATCGCAGATACGCAGTATTTT
size: .; D: .; J: TRBJ2-5; V: TRBV11-3; CDR3: CASSLLPARTQYF; DNA: TGTGCCAGCAGCTTGTTGCCGGCCAGGACCCAGTACTTC
size: .; D: .; J: TRBJ2-2; V: TRBV7-9; CDR3: CASSFGRALTSGELFF; DNA: TGTGCCAGCAGCTTCGGTCGGGCCTTGACGTCCGGGGAGCTGTTTTTT
size: .; D: .; J: TRBJ2-5; V: TRBV5-1; CDR3: CASSLSPQETQYF; DNA: TGCGCCAGCAGCTTGAGCCCTCAAGAGACCCAGTACTTC
size: medium-sized; D: .; J: TRBJ2-7; V: TRBV7-9; CDR3: CASRLPSYEQYF; DNA: TGTGCCAGCAGACTGCCCTCCTACGAGCAGTACTTC